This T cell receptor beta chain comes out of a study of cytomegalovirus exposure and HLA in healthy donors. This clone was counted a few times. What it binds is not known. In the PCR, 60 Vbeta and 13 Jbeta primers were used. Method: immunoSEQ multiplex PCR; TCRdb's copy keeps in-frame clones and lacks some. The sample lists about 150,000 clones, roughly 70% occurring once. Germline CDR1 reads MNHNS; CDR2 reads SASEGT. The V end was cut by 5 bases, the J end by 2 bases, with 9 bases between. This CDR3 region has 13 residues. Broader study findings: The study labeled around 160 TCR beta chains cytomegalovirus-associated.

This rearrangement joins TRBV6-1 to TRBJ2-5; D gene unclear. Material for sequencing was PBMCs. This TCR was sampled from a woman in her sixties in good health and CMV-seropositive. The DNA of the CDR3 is TGTGCCAGCAGTAATCCAGGTCAAGAGACCCAGTACTTC. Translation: CASSNPGQETQYF.